This TCR beta chain was recorded in a study of blood T cell repertoires in COVID-19. Study as a whole: Collection of acute and convalescent COVID-19 samples took place in the United States, Italy and Spain.

This clone turned up a few times. Original processing methods: Amplifying reference gene primers gave estimates of nucleated cell counts. TCRdb keeps only in-frame clones here, not all; method: immunoSEQ multiplex PCR. V and J calls and clone size are copied from that table; D and trimming were computed from the DNA. The repertoire has approximately 70,000 clones, roughly 70% of them found once; the top ten carry around 54%. Clinical histories supplied by participants themselves formed the basis of cohort assignment. Someone with COVID-19 had been met by exposed participants within 2 weeks before study entry. Germline V gene sequence: CDR1 SGHAT, CDR2 FQNNGV. The CDR3 runs 14 residues. V lost 5 bases and J lost 8; bases outside the gene matches: 7.

Sequencing was performed on PBMCs or T cells enriched from blood (not recorded which). The rearrangement links TRBV11-2 to TRBJ1-5, with 9 bases fitting TRBD1. This sequence originates from a woman aged 55-75 years who had been exposed to COVID-19. The CDR3 is CASSPTGGAEPQHF. In DNA, the CDR3 is TGTGCCAGCAGCCCCACAGGGGGCGCTGAGCCCCAGCATTTT. The variable domain in full, with the rest retrieved from reference TRBV11-2 and TRBJ1-5, is EAGVAQSPRYKIIEKRQSVAFWCNPISGHATLYWYQQILGQGPKLLIQFQNNGVVDDSQLPKDRFSAERLKGVDSTLKIQPAKLEDSAVYLCASSPTGGAEPQHFGDGTRLSIL.